This T cell receptor beta chain was sequenced in a study of blood T cell repertoires in COVID-19. As processed by the authors: Using reference gene primer amplification, nucleated cell counts were estimated. Sequencing used immunoSEQ multiplex PCR; TCRdb keeps in-frame clones, though not all of them. That table is the source of V, J and clone size, and D and trimming were worked out from the DNA. The sample includes about 330,000 clones, around 89% of them seen just once. The V end lost 5 bases, the J end lost 4 bases, and 14 bases lay between the germline ends. The CDR3 totals 14 residues. Germline V gene data show CDR1 as SGHTA and CDR2 as FQGTGA.

The rearrangement joins TRBV7-3 to TRBJ1-1; D is perhaps TRBD1 (5 bases). This sequence was found in a man younger than 30 who had recovered from COVID-19. Sequences were obtained from peripheral blood. This chain's CDR3 is CASSPQGSSTEAFF. The DNA of the CDR3 is TGTGCCAGCAGCCCTCAGGGTAGTAGCACTGAAGCTTTCTTT.